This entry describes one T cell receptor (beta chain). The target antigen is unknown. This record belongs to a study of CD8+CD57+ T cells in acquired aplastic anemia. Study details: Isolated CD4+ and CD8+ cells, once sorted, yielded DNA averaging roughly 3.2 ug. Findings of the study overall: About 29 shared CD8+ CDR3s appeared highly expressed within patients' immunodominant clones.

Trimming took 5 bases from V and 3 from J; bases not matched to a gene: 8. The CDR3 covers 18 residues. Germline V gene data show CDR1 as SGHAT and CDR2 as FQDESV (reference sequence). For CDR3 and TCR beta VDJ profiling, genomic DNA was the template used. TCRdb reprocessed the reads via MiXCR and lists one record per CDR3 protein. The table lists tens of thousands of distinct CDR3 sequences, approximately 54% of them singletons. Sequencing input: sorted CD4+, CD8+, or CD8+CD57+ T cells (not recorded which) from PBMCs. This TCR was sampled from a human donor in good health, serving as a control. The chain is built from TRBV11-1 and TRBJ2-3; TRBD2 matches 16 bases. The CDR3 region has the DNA TGTGCCAGCAGCGCGGGACTAGCGGGAGGGGGGCGGACAGATACGCAGTATTTT. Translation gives CASSAGLAGGGRTDTQYF.